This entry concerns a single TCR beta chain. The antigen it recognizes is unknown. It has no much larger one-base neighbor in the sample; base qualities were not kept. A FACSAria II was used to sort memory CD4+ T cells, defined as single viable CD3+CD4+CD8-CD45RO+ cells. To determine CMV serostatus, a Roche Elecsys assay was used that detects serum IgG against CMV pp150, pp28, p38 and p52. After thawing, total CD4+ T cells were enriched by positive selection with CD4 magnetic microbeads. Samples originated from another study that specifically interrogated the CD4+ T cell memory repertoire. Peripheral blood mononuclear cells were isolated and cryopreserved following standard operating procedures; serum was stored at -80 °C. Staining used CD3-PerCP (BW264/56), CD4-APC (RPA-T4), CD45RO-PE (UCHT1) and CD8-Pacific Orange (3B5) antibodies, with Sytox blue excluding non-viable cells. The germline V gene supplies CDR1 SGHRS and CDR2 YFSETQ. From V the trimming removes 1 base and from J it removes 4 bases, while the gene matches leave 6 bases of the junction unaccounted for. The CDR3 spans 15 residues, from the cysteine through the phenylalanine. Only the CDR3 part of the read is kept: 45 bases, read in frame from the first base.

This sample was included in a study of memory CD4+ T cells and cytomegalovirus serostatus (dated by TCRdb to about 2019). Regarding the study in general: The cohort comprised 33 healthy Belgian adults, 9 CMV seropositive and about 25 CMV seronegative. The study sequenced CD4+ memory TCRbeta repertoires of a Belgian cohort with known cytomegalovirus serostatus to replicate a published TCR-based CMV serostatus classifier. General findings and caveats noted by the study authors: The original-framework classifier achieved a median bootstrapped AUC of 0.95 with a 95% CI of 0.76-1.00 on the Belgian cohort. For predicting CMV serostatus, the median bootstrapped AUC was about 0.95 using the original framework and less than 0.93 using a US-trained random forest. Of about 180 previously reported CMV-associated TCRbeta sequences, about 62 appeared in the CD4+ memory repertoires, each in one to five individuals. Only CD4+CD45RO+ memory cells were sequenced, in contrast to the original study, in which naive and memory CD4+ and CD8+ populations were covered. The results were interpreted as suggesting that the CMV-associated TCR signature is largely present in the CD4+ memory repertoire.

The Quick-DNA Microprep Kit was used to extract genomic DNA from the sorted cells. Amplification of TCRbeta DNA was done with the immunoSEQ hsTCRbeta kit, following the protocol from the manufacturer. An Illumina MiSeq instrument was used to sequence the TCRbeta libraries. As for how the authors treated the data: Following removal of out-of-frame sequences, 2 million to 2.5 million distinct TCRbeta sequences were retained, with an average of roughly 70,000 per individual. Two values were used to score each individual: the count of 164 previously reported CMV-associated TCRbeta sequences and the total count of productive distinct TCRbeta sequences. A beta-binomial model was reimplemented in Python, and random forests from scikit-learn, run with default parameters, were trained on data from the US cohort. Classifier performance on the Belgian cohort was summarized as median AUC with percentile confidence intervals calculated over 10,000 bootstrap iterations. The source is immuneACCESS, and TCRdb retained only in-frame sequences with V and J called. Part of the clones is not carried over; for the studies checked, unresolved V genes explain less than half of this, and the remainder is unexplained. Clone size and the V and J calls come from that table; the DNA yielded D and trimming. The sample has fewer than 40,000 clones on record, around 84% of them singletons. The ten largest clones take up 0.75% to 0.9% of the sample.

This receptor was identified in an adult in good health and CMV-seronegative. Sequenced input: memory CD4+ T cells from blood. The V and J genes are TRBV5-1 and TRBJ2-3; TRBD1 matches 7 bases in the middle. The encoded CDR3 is CASSLTGERADTQYF. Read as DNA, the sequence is TGCGCCAGCAGCTTGACAGGGGAGAGGGCAGATACGCAGTATTTT.